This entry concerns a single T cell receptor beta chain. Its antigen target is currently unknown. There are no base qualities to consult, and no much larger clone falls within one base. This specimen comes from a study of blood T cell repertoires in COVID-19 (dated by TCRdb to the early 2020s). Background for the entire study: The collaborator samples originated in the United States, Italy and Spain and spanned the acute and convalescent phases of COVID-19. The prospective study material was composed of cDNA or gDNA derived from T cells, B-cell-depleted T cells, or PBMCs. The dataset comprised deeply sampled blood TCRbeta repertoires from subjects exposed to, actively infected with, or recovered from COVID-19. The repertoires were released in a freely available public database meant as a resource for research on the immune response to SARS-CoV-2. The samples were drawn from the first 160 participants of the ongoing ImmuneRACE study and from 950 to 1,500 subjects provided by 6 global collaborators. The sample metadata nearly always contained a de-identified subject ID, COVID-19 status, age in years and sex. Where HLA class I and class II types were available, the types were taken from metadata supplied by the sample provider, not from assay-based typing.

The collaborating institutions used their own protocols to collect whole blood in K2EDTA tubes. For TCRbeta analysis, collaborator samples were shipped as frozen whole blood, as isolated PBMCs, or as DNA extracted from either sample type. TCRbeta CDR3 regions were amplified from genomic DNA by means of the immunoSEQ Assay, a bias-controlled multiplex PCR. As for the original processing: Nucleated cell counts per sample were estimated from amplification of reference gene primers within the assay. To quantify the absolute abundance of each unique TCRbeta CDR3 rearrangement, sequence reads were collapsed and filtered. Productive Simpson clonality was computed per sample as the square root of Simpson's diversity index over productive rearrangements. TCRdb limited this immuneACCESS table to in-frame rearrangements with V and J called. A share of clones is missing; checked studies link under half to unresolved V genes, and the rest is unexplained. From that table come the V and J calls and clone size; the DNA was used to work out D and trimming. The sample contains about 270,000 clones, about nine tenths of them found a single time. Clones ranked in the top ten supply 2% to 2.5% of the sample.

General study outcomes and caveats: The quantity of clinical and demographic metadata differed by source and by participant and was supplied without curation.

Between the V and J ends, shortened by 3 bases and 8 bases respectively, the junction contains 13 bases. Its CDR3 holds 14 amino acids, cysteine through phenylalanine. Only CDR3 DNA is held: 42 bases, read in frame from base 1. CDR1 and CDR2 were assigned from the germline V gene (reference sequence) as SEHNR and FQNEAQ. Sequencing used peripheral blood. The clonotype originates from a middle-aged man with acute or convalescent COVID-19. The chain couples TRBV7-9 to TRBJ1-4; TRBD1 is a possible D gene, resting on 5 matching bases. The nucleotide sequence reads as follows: TGTGCCAGCAGCTTGGTGGGGCACGGGGAAAAACTGTTTTTT. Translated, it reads CASSLVGHGEKLFF.